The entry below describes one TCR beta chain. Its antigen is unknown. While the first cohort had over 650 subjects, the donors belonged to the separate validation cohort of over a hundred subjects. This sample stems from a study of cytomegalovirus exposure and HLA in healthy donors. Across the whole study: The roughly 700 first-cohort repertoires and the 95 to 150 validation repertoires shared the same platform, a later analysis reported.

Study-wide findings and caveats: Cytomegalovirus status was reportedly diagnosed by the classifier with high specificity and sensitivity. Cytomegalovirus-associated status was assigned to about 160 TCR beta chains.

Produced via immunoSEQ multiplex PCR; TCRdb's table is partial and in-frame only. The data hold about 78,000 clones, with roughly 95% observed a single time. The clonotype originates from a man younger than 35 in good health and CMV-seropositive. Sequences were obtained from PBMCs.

The CDR3 DNA reads TGTGCCAGCAGCTCCATGGGGGACAGGACCTACAATGAGCAGTTCTTC. Translating gives CASSSMGDRTYNEQFF. V gene TRBV7-9 combines with J gene TRBJ2-1; 8 bases map to TRBD1. V gave up 4 bases and J gave up 2 bases; unmatched junction bases: 7. The CDR3 has 16 amino acids. Per the germline V gene, CDR1 is SEHNR and CDR2 is FQNEAQ (reference sequence).